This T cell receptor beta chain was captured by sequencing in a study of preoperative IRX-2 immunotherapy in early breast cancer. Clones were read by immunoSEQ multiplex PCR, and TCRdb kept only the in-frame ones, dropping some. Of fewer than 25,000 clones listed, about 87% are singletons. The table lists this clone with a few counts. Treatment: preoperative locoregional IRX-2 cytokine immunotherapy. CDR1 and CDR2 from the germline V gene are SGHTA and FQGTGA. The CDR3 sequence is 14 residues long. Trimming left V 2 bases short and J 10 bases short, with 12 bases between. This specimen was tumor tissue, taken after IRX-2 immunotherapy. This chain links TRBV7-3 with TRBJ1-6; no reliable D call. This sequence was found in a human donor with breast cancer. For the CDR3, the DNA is TGTGCCAGCAGCTTAGCGTCCAGGACGTCACCCCTCCACTTT. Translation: CASSLASRTSPLHF.